Listed below are T cell receptor beta chains from one sample, sequenced in a study of OX40 agonist ivuxolimab in advanced cancers. Libraries were prepared by immunoSEQ multiplex PCR; TCRdb keeps only in-frame clonotypes and omits some of them. Of some 39,000 clones in the sample, around 80% were seen once. The material was CD4+ or CD8+ T cells sorted from blood, obtained in a trial of the OX40 agonist ivuxolimab. The receptors stem from an adult with an advanced solid tumor such as melanoma, head and neck, liver or kidney cancer. Each CDR3 is given with its conserved first and last residue. D genes are given only for firm matches. Not all rows give a size; the values are once, few, many and, for expanded clones, a class.

size: once
D: NA
V: TRBV27
J: TRBJ1-1
DNA: TGTGCCAGCAGTTTATTTGGGGGAGGAAGGAACACTGAAGCTTTCTTT
CDR3: CASSLFGGGRNTEAFF

size: few
D: NA
V: TRBV6-5
J: TRBJ1-1
DNA: TGTGCCAGCAGTTTGGGGGTGAACACTGAAGCTTTCTTT
CDR3: CASSLGVNTEAFF

size: NA
D: TRBD2
V: TRBV11-2
J: TRBJ2-2
DNA: TGTGCCAGCAGCTTAGCTAGCGGGGGGGTCGGGGAGCTGTTTTTT
CDR3: CASSLASGGVGELFF

size: NA
D: NA
V: TRBV2
J: TRBJ2-2
DNA: TGTGCCAGCAGTGTAAACCAGGTGACCGGGGAGCTGTTTTTT
CDR3: CASSVNQVTGELFF

size: few
D: NA
V: TRBV5-6
J: TRBJ1-2
DNA: TGTGCCAGCAGCATTGGAGGTCGGGACACCTATGGCTACACCTTC
CDR3: CASSIGGRDTYGYTF

size: few
D: TRBD2
V: TRBV19
J: TRBJ2-3
DNA: TGTGCCAGTAGACTAGCGGGAGAAATAACGCAGTATTTT
CDR3: CASRLAGEITQYF

size: NA
D: NA
V: TRBV9
J: TRBJ2-4
DNA: TGTGCCAGCAGCGTAGGGGGGCTAGCCAAAAACATTCAGTACTTC
CDR3: CASSVGGLAKNIQYF

size: NA
D: NA
V: TRBV28
J: TRBJ1-1
DNA: TGTGCCAGCACTATGACAGGTACGGTGAACACTGAAGCTTTCTTT
CDR3: CASTMTGTVNTEAFF

size: NA
D: NA
V: TRBV5-1
J: TRBJ2-1
DNA: TGCGCCAGCAGTGTTGGACAGAACTCCTACAATGAGCAGTTCTTC
CDR3: CASSVGQNSYNEQFF

size: NA
D: NA
V: TRBV13
J: TRBJ2-7
DNA: TGTGCCAGCAGCTTGCGGGACGAGCAGTACTTC
CDR3: CASSLRDEQYF

size: NA
D: NA
V: TRBV6-6
J: TRBJ1-2
DNA: TGTGCCAGCATCGCCACGGGACGGAAATATGGCTACACCTTC
CDR3: CASIATGRKYGYTF

size: NA
D: NA
V: TRBV18
J: TRBJ1-6
DNA: TGTGCCAGCTCAACCGGGCCTAGCTCCTATAATTCACCCCTCCACTTT
CDR3: CASSTGPSSYNSPLHF

size: NA
D: TRBD1
V: TRBV6-5
J: TRBJ2-7
DNA: TGTGCCACTGAGGACAGGGGTTTCTCCTACGAGCAGTACTTC
CDR3: CATEDRGFSYEQYF

size: NA
D: NA
V: TRBV28
J: TRBJ2-7
DNA: TGTGCCAGCAGTAGAGGCCCCAGCAGAAAGTACTTC
CDR3: CASSRGPSRKYF

size: NA
D: NA
V: TRBV5-1
J: TRBJ1-5
DNA: TGCGCCAGCAGCCCCGCGGGGGTTGCCTATCAGCCCCAGCATTTT
CDR3: CASSPAGVAYQPQHF

size: NA
D: TRBD1
V: TRBV7-9
J: TRBJ2-7
DNA: TGTGCCAGCAGCTCTACAGGGGACGAGCAGTACTTC
CDR3: CASSSTGDEQYF

size: few
D: NA
V: TRBV11-2
J: TRBJ2-1
DNA: TGTGCCAGCAGCTTTGTAGGGGTGGGATACAATGAGCAGTTCTTC
CDR3: CASSFVGVGYNEQFF

size: NA
D: TRBD1
V: TRBV29-1
J: TRBJ2-2
DNA: TGCAGCGCCGGGACAGGAAAGCTGTTTTTT
CDR3: CSAGTGKLFF

size: NA
D: TRBD1
V: TRBV6-1
J: TRBJ2-6
DNA: TGTGCCAGCAGTGGTCGCCGGACAGGGGGAGCTGGGGCCAACGTCCTGACTTTC
CDR3: CASSGRRTGGAGANVLTF

size: NA
D: TRBD2
V: TRBV19
J: TRBJ2-2
DNA: TGTGCCAGTAGTGGGGGAGGGCCGTACACCGGGGAGCTGTTTTTT
CDR3: CASSGGGPYTGELFF

size: NA
D: NA
V: TRBV4-3
J: TRBJ2-3
DNA: TGCGCCAGCAGCCCCGCCACTAGCACAGATACGCAGTATTTT
CDR3: CASSPATSTDTQYF

size: NA
D: NA
V: TRBV28
J: TRBJ1-1
DNA: TGTGCCAGCAGTTTATCAGAGACCACTGAAGCTTTCTTT
CDR3: CASSLSETTEAFF

size: few
D: TRBD2
V: TRBV7-2
J: TRBJ2-6
DNA: TGTGCCAGCAGCTTAAATGTAGCGGGGTTATGGGGGGCCAACGTCCTGACTTTC
CDR3: CASSLNVAGLWGANVLTF

size: NA
D: TRBD2
V: TRBV5-1
J: TRBJ2-3
DNA: TGCGCCAGCAGCTCCCAAGCGGGAGGGGTGACAGATACGCAGTATTTT
CDR3: CASSSQAGGVTDTQYF

size: NA
D: NA
V: TRBV7-9
J: TRBJ1-1
DNA: TGTGCCAGCAGCTTTTGGACGGCGAACACTGAAGCTTTCTTT
CDR3: CASSFWTANTEAFF

size: NA
D: NA
V: TRBV2
J: TRBJ2-6
DNA: TGTGCCAGCACCCACTATGGGGCCAACGTCCTGACTTTC
CDR3: CASTHYGANVLTF

size: NA
D: TRBD1
V: TRBV6-1
J: TRBJ1-5
DNA: TGTGCCAGCCTTCAGGGGGCAGGTCAGCCCCAGCATTTT
CDR3: CASLQGAGQPQHF

size: NA
D: TRBD1
V: TRBV4-2
J: TRBJ1-2
DNA: TGTGCCAGCAGCTCCGGGACAGGACCTAACTATGGCTACACCTTC
CDR3: CASSSGTGPNYGYTF

size: NA
D: NA
V: TRBV5-4
J: TRBJ2-3
DNA: TGTGCCAGCAGTCCGGACTCCGGTCGAGGTACGCAGTATTTT
CDR3: CASSPDSGRGTQYF

size: NA
D: NA
V: TRBV6-5
J: TRBJ2-7
DNA: TGTGCCAGCAGTACCCGGATAGGATTCTACGAGCAGTACTTC
CDR3: CASSTRIGFYEQYF

size: NA
D: TRBD1
V: TRBV9
J: TRBJ1-4
DNA: TGTGCCAGCAGCATACCGGGACAGGGTAGAGAAAAACTGTTTTTT
CDR3: CASSIPGQGREKLFF

size: NA
D: TRBD2
V: TRBV4-1
J: TRBJ2-3
DNA: TGCGCCAGCAGCCAAGAGAGCGGGAAGGGGTCAGATACGCAGTATTTT
CDR3: CASSQESGKGSDTQYF

size: NA
D: NA
V: TRBV7-8
J: TRBJ1-3
DNA: TGTGCCAGCAGCGACATCCCAGGGCTCGGAAACACCATATATTTT
CDR3: CASSDIPGLGNTIYF

size: NA
D: NA
V: TRBV9
J: TRBJ1-6
DNA: TGTGCCAGCAGCGGTAACAGGGTCGGTAATTCACCCCTCCACTTT
CDR3: CASSGNRVGNSPLHF

size: NA
D: TRBD1
V: TRBV10-3
J: TRBJ1-3
DNA: TGTGCCACCTCGAGGACAGGGGGCTCCTCTGGAAACACCATATATTTT
CDR3: CATSRTGGSSGNTIYF

size: NA
D: TRBD2
V: TRBV9
J: TRBJ2-5
DNA: TGTGCCAGCACCCCCGGAGCGGGGGGGTACCGTGAGACCCAGTACTTC
CDR3: CASTPGAGGYRETQYF

size: NA
D: NA
V: TRBV7-6
J: TRBJ2-1
DNA: TGTGCCAGCAGCCCCCGAGGGGACCAGAGCCACAATGAGCAGTTCTTC
CDR3: CASSPRGDQSHNEQFF

size: NA
D: TRBD1
V: TRBV28
J: TRBJ2-7
DNA: TGTGCCAGCAGGACAGGGATCGCCTACGAGCAGTACTTC
CDR3: CASRTGIAYEQYF

size: NA
D: TRBD1
V: TRBV28
J: TRBJ1-5
DNA: TGTGCCAGCAGTCTATCGACAGGGGTAGGGCAGCCCCAGCATTTT
CDR3: CASSLSTGVGQPQHF

size: NA
D: NA
V: TRBV7-9
J: TRBJ2-3
DNA: TGTGCCAGCAGCTCCTCCTGGAATACGCAGTATTTT
CDR3: CASSSSWNTQYF

size: NA
D: NA
V: TRBV29-1
J: TRBJ1-5
DNA: TGCAGCGCCCTTCTTGGCAATCAGCCCCAGCATTTT
CDR3: CSALLGNQPQHF

size: NA
D: NA
V: TRBV29-1
J: TRBJ1-2
DNA: TGCAGCGTGGACAAGGTCTATGGCTACACCTTC
CDR3: CSVDKVYGYTF

size: once
D: NA
V: TRBV15
J: TRBJ2-2
DNA: TGTGCCACTGCCGGGACTTACAACACCGGGGAGCTGTTTTTT
CDR3: CATAGTYNTGELFF

size: NA
D: NA
V: TRBV18
J: TRBJ2-7
DNA: TGTGCCAGCTCACCTCTAGGGGAGAGCGAGCAGTACTTC
CDR3: CASSPLGESEQYF

size: NA
D: TRBD2
V: TRBV7-6
J: TRBJ2-1
DNA: TGTGCCAGCCTTAGCCTGGCTAGCGGGGGGCCCGGAAGCTCCTACAATGAGCAGTTCTTC
CDR3: CASLSLASGGPGSSYNEQFF

size: NA
D: TRBD2
V: TRBV5-4
J: TRBJ2-2
DNA: TGTGCCAGCAGCCCCGGACTAGCGGGGAACACCGGGGAGCTGTTTTTT
CDR3: CASSPGLAGNTGELFF

size: once
D: TRBD2
V: TRBV7-3
J: TRBJ2-3
DNA: TGTGCCAGCAGCTTAAGGACTAGCGGGGGTGCAGATACGCAGTATTTT
CDR3: CASSLRTSGGADTQYF

size: once
D: NA
V: TRBV9
J: TRBJ1-6
DNA: TGTGCCAGCAGCGTAGAACTCAATTCACCCCTCCACTTT
CDR3: CASSVELNSPLHF

size: few
D: NA
V: TRBV9
J: TRBJ1-1
DNA: TGTGCCAGCAGCGAGGGGAGACAGTCAGGAGGTGAAGCTTTCTTT
CDR3: CASSEGRQSGGEAFF